The 18 T cell receptor beta chains presented below share a single source sample, sequenced in a study of shared clonotypes between healthy human individuals. Only in-frame clones appear in the TCRdb table, and some are missing; sequencing was by immunoSEQ multiplex PCR. Among more than 2 million clones listed, around 93% were seen once. Terminally differentiated effector memory CD45RA+ cells were excluded from the naive CD8 cells, which were CD45RO-negative and positively selected for CCR7. Sequencing was carried out using naive CD8+ T cells from PBMCs. The receptor source for this set is a man between 18 and 35 years old in good health. Some clones in this sample may be carry-over from other donors' samples.

This clone showed up just once. J is TRBJ1-1 and V is TRBV7-6; no definite D call. The CDR3 loop spans 14 amino acids. The germline V and J ends were trimmed by 4 bases and 5 bases, with 14 bases remaining between them. Looked up from germline, CDR1 is SGHVS and CDR2 is FNYEAQ. The CDR3 nucleotides read TGTGCCAGCAGCTCCGAGCCGGGTTATACTGAAGCTTTCTTT. Residues: CASSSEPGYTEAFF.

A note on this clone: Other DNA sequences within the sample encode an identical CDR3. The CDR3 coding sequence is TGTGCCAGCAGCTCCCCGAGACAGGGGCGGTACGAGCAGTACTTC. Its protein is CASSSPRQGRYEQYF. The V and J genes are TRBV7-9 and TRBJ2-7, with 8 bases fitting TRBD1. Germline-derived CDR1 and CDR2 are SEHNR and FQNEAQ (reference sequence). V trimming: 4 bases; J trimming: 4 bases; junction bases outside the gene matches: 9. There are 15 residues in the CDR3. Full variable domain (missing parts from reference TRBV7-9 and TRBJ2-7): DTGVSQNPRHKITKRGQNVTFRCDPISEHNRLYWYRQTLGQGPEFLTYFQNEAQLEKSRLLSDRFSAERPKGSFSTLEIQRTEQGDSAMYLCASSSPRQGRYEQYFGPGTRLTVT.

The chain employs TRBV2 and TRBJ2-7; a weak D match, TRBD1 (6 bases). Germline values: CDR1 SNHLY, CDR2 FYNNEI. The germline V and J ends were trimmed by 7 bases and 0 bases, with 16 bases remaining between them. The CDR3 extends over 15 amino acids. The CDR3 sequence: CASTVDRTPSYEQYF. CDR3 bases: TGTGCCAGCACCGTAGACAGGACCCCCTCCTACGAGCAGTACTTC.

The rearrangement joins TRBV7-9 to TRBJ1-3, with a possible D match to TRBD1 (5 bases). Germline-derived CDR1 and CDR2 are SEHNR and FQNEAQ (reference sequence). V was pared by 6 bases and J by 3 bases, with 12 bases between. The CDR3 is 14 amino acids. The CDR3 sequence is CASSGGLGGNTIYF. Written as DNA, the CDR3 is TGTGCCAGCAGTGGGGGGTTGGGTGGAAACACCATATATTTT.

As for this clone: This CDR3 is also generated by other DNA sequences in the sample. In DNA, the CDR3 is TGTGCCACCAGCAGAGGAGGATCATCCACAGATACGCAGTATTTT. It specifies CATSRGGSSTDTQYF. The chain has TRBV15 and TRBJ2-3; no firm D call. CDR3 size: 15 residues. Germline CDR1 is LNHNV and CDR2 is YYDKDF (reference sequence). V lost 1 base and J lost 2, with 10 bases in between.

The chain combines TRBV7-9 with TRBJ1-2; 8 nucleotides line up with TRBD1. This CDR3 region has 16 residues. The V gene's germline CDR1 is SEHNR and CDR2 FQNEAQ (reference sequence). Trimming took 4 bases from V and 0 from J; bases not matched to a gene: 7. CDR3 region: CASSSRTGNPNYGYTF. As DNA, the CDR3 is TGTGCCAGCAGCTCGCGGACAGGGAATCCTAACTATGGCTACACCTTC.

J is TRBJ1-5 and V is TRBV27; weak D call: TRBD1 (6 bases). Deletions cut 10 bases from V and 0 bases from J, with 19 bases between. The germline V gene encodes CDR1 MNHEY and CDR2 SMNVEV (reference sequence). The length of the CDR3 is 16 residues. The CDR3 DNA sequence: TGTGCCACCCCCAAGGGGGGGCCTTATAGCAATCAGCCCCAGCATTTT. Residues: CATPKGGPYSNQPQHF.

Remarks on this clone: This specimen includes other DNA sequences encoding the same CDR3. The chain uses TRBV7-9 and TRBJ1-1; D is undetermined. The CDR3 consists of 12 residues. The ends were cut back, 6 bases at V and 0 bases at J, with 5 bases in the middle. Germline V CDR1 and CDR2: SEHNR, FQNEAQ (reference sequence). CDR3 nucleotides: TGTGCCAGCAGTCTCATGAACACTGAAGCTTTCTTT. This codes for CASSLMNTEAFF. The variable domain in full, with the rest retrieved from reference TRBV7-9 and TRBJ1-1, is DTGVSQNPRHKITKRGQNVTFRCDPISEHNRLYWYRQTLGQGPEFLTYFQNEAQLEKSRLLSDRFSAERPKGSFSTLEIQRTEQGDSAMYLCASSLMNTEAFFGQGTRLTVV.

The chain links TRBV27 to TRBJ2-1; D gene unclear. The length of the CDR3 is 13 residues. Germline assignment: CDR1 MNHEY and CDR2 SMNVEV (reference sequence). The germline V and J ends were trimmed by 9 bases and 0 bases, with 9 bases remaining between them. CDR3 in amino acids: CASLPSSYNEQFF. In DNA form, the CDR3 reads TGTGCCAGTCTCCCTTCCTCCTACAATGAGCAGTTCTTC.

The gene calls are TRBV28 and TRBJ1-1; D uncertain. The CDR3 totals 14 residues. V shed 4 bases and J shed 3 bases, with 12 bases lying between them. Germline V gene sequence: CDR1 MDHEN, CDR2 SYDVKM. The CDR3 DNA follows: TGTGCCAGCAGTTCCGGTTGGATTCACACTGAAGCTTTCTTT. Its translation: CASSSGWIHTEAFF. Full variable domain (remainder filled in from reference TRBV28 and TRBJ1-1): DVKVTQSSRYLVKRTGEKVFLECVQDMDHENMFWYRQDPGLGLRLIYFSYDVKMKEKGDIPEGYSVSREKKERFSLILESASTNQTSMYLCASSSGWIHTEAFFGQGTRLTVV.

The CDR3 bases are TGTGCCAGCAGCCCTGACTTAAACCAAGAGACCCAGTACTTC. Translated: CASSPDLNQETQYF. The chain combines TRBV7-7 with TRBJ2-5; D gene uncertain. This CDR3 spans 14 amino acids. Trimming removed 5 bases from V and 0 bases from J, with 10 bases in between. Germline CDR1 and CDR2: SSHAT and FNYEAQ (reference sequence).

The chain has TRBV19 and TRBJ2-4; D call uncertain. V was trimmed by 0 bases and J by 2 bases, leaving 20 bases between them. Germline V gives CDR1 LNHDA, CDR2 SQIVND (reference sequence). The CDR3 contains 19 residues. CDR3 in DNA: TGTGCCAGTAGTATAGAATGGACGCCGGTCGACATCCCCAAAAACATTCAGTACTTC. Translation gives CASSIEWTPVDIPKNIQYF.

This clone has only one observation. This chain connects TRBV6-6 to TRBJ2-3; D is uncertain. From germline, CDR1 is MNHNY and CDR2 SVGAGI (reference sequence). This CDR3 has 15 residues. Between the trimmed V and J ends, which lost 4 bases and 0 bases, there was a span of 11 bases. CDR3 sequence: CASSSTRLSTDTQYF. DNA for the CDR3: TGTGCCAGCAGTTCCACCAGATTGAGCACAGATACGCAGTATTTT.

V is TRBV19 and J is TRBJ1-5, with D possibly being TRBD1 (6 bases). This CDR3 has 15 amino acids. The germline V gene encodes CDR1 LNHDA and CDR2 SQIVND (reference sequence). With 5 bases removed from V and 3 bases from J, the gap between germline ends came to 14 bases. The CDR3: CASSQFGGTNQPQHF. CDR3 nucleotides: TGTGCCAGTAGTCAGTTCGGGGGCACCAATCAGCCCCAGCATTTT.

This clone was seen a few times. The chain combines TRBV29-1 with TRBJ1-2; D is possibly TRBD1 (6 bases). V lost 4 bases to trimming and J lost 8 bases, with 20 bases between them. This CDR3 spans 14 amino acids. CDR1 is SQVTM, CDR2 ANQGSEA, per germline. CDR3 sequence: CSVGGTSDYVGYTF. Written as DNA, the CDR3 is TGCAGCGTTGGTGGGACAAGCGACTATGTGGGCTACACCTTC.

As to this clone: At the DNA level, this CDR3 is encoded by other sequences in the same sample as well. The chain is built from TRBV28 and TRBJ2-7; D remains unclear. The CDR3 covers 10 residues. Germline V gene data show CDR1 as MDHEN and CDR2 as SYDVKM. The germline V and J ends were trimmed by 6 bases and 6 bases, with 6 bases remaining between them. The CDR3 region has the DNA TGTGCCAGCAGCAGCTTCGAGCAGTACTTC. Protein product: CASSSFEQYF.

As DNA, the CDR3 is TGTGCCAGCAGTTTATCGATCCGGGCTCTGAACACTGAAGCTTTCTTT. This codes for CASSLSIRALNTEAFF. V and J are TRBV27 and TRBJ1-1; D not certain. Trimming pared 0 bases from V and 0 bases from J, leaving 11 bases between. The CDR3 is 16 residues long. The germline V gene encodes CDR1 MNHEY and CDR2 SMNVEV (reference sequence).

The chain couples TRBV18 to TRBJ1-2; D ambiguous. The ends were cut back, 0 bases at V and 7 bases at J, with 6 bases in the middle. The CDR3 contains 12 residues. Per the germline V gene, CDR1 is KGHSH and CDR2 is LQKENI. CDR3 amino acids: CASSPPVGGYTF. The CDR3 nucleotides read TGTGCCAGCTCACCACCGGTGGGTGGCTACACCTTC.